A selection of T cell receptor beta chains follows, all from one sample in a study of shared clonotypes between healthy human individuals. Here immunoSEQ multiplex PCR was the method, and the copy in TCRdb shows in-frame clones only, minus some. The table has about 820,000 clones, about 91% seen once. The sequenced sample consisted of naive CD8+ T cells sorted from blood. Receptors originate from a man aged 25-45 years in good health. Both conserved end residues are part of each CDR3. The order of the fields is V gene, D gene, clone size, J gene, CDR3 DNA, CDR3 protein. A D gene is named only where the DNA matches it firmly. Some rows mark clone size as missing; the rest say once, few, many or name a class of expanded clone.

TRBV6-6	NA	NA	TRBJ2-3	TGTGCCAGCAGTGATACAAGACAGGAGGATACGCAGTATTTT	CASSDTRQEDTQYF
TRBV27	NA	NA	TRBJ2-1	TGTGCCAGCAGTTTAAGTGGTACCAATGAGCAGTTCTTC	CASSLSGTNEQFF
TRBV5-1	NA	NA	TRBJ1-3	TGCGCCAGCAGCTTGGGGAGCCTCTCTGGAAACACCATATATTTT	CASSLGSLSGNTIYF
TRBV28	TRBD1	NA	TRBJ1-2	TGTGCCAGCAGCCCCAACACCTGGGACAGGGGAATGATGCCTTATGGCTACACCTTC	CASSPNTWDRGMMPYGYTF
TRBV19	NA	NA	TRBJ2-3	TGTGCCAGTAGTTTCCTGGCTGCCTCTAGCACAGATACGCAGTATTTT	CASSFLAASSTDTQYF
TRBV5-6	TRBD2	NA	TRBJ2-7	TGTGCCAGCAGTTTCGGGGGGACCTACGAGCAGTACTTC	CASSFGGTYEQYF
TRBV5-1	NA	once	TRBJ2-3	TGCGCCAGCAGCTTGACTAGGGAGGATACGCAGTATTTT	CASSLTREDTQYF
TRBV19	TRBD1	NA	TRBJ2-1	TGTGCCAGTAGCGACGGGACAGGGCTACTCAACAATGAGCAGTTCTTC	CASSDGTGLLNNEQFF
TRBV25-1	TRBD2	NA	TRBJ2-1	TGTGCCAGCAGCGGGACTAGCGGGATGAGTGAGCAGTTCTTC	CASSGTSGMSEQFF
TRBV5-1	NA	NA	TRBJ1-4	TGCGCCAGCAGCTCGCCCGACTTCGAAAAACTGTTTTTT	CASSSPDFEKLFF
TRBV9	NA	NA	TRBJ2-7	TGTGCCAGCAGCGTAGCAGGCGGGATGCGGTCCGAGCAGTACTTC	CASSVAGGMRSEQYF
TRBV5-1	NA	NA	TRBJ2-3	TGCGCCAGCAGCTTGGCGGGGAGGATAGATACGCAGTATTTT	CASSLAGRIDTQYF
TRBV6-5	TRBD1	once	TRBJ2-1	TGTGCCAGCAGGCCCCTGGGACAGGGCTACAATGAGCAGTTCTTC	CASRPLGQGYNEQFF
TRBV9	NA	NA	TRBJ1-1	TGTGCCAGCAGCGCCGGAGTTGAAGCTTTCTTT	CASSAGVEAFF
TRBV7-6	TRBD1	NA	TRBJ1-2	TGTGCCAGCAGCTTAGGGGACAGTACTAACTATGGCTACACCTTC	CASSLGDSTNYGYTF
TRBV27	TRBD1	NA	TRBJ1-5	TGTGCCAGCAGTTCTACAGGGGCTCGACAGCCCCAGCATTTT	CASSSTGARQPQHF
TRBV11-2	NA	NA	TRBJ2-7	TGTGCCAGCAGCCTCCACAGGGACGAGCAGTACTTC	CASSLHRDEQYF
TRBV2	TRBD2	once	TRBJ2-1	TGTGCCAGCAGTGAAAGGCTAGCGGGAGAGGTATACAATGAGCAGTTCTTC	CASSERLAGEVYNEQFF
TRBV7-9	NA	NA	TRBJ2-4	TGTGCCAGCAGCGTGGAAGGTTTTAACATTCAGTACTTC	CASSVEGFNIQYF
TRBV18	TRBD2	NA	TRBJ2-1	TGTGCCAGCTCACCAACAAGCGGGGATGAGCAGTTCTTC	CASSPTSGDEQFF
TRBV2	TRBD1	NA	TRBJ1-2	TGTGCCAGCAACTCGGGACAGTCTGGCTACACCTTC	CASNSGQSGYTF
TRBV6-6	TRBD2	NA	TRBJ2-7	TGTGCCAGCAGTTACTCTCCGGCTAGCGGCTCCTACGAGCAGTACTTC	CASSYSPASGSYEQYF
TRBV11-2	NA	NA	TRBJ2-5	TGTGCCAGCAGCCCCCCCAATCGTCAAGAGACCCAGTACTTC	CASSPPNRQETQYF
TRBV6-4	TRBD1	NA	TRBJ1-2	TGTGCCAGCAGCAGGGGGGCTAACTATGGCTACACCTTC	CASSRGANYGYTF
TRBV29-1	TRBD2	NA	TRBJ2-7	TGCAGCGTTGAAGATCTTGGGTACGGGAGGGGTAAGAGATACTTC	CSVEDLGYGRGKRYF
TRBV6-1	TRBD2	NA	TRBJ2-1	TGTGCCAGCAGTGAATTACGACTAGCGGGAGGAGGAAATGAGCAGTTCTTC	CASSELRLAGGGNEQFF
TRBV27	TRBD1	NA	TRBJ1-1	TGTGCCAGCAGTTCGCGGACAGGGGATAACACTGAAGCTTTCTTT	CASSSRTGDNTEAFF
TRBV15	TRBD1	once	TRBJ2-1	TGTGCCACCAGCAGAAGTCCCCAGGGGGCTGGGAATGAGCAGTTCTTC	CATSRSPQGAGNEQFF
TRBV4-1	NA	NA	TRBJ2-1	TGCGCCAGCAGGGACTCGATTGATGAGCAGTTCTTC	CASRDSIDEQFF
TRBV7-9	NA	NA	TRBJ1-1	TGTGCCAGCAGCCGAGCCACTGAAGCTTTCTTT	CASSRATEAFF
TRBV28	NA	NA	TRBJ2-3	TGTGCCAGCAGTTTGGAGGTTTCTCATAGAATAGATACGCAGTATTTT	CASSLEVSHRIDTQYF
TRBV9	TRBD2	NA	TRBJ2-1	TGTGCCAGCAGCGCAGATAGCCGACTAGCGGGAGAGTCAGGGGATGAGCAGTTCTTC	CASSADSRLAGESGDEQFF
TRBV28	NA	NA	TRBJ1-4	TGTGCCAGCATCACCGGGAATGAAAAACTGTTTTTT	CASITGNEKLFF
TRBV5-8	TRBD1	NA	TRBJ1-2	TGTGCCACCTCAGGGGGAGGGGACATCTATGGCTACACCTTC	CATSGGGDIYGYTF
TRBV28	TRBD1	NA	TRBJ2-1	TGTGCCAGCAGTTCAGTTATTGGGACAGGGGGGACCGCGGCGGCAGGTCTCTTC	CASSSVIGTGGTAAAGLF
TRBV6-1	NA	NA	TRBJ2-1	TGTGCCAGCAGTGGGGGGACGCTCTCCTACAATGAGCAGTTCTTC	CASSGGTLSYNEQFF
TRBV7-9	NA	NA	TRBJ2-5	TGTGCCAGCAGCCGACTCTCAGAGACCCAGTACTTC	CASSRLSETQYF
TRBV27	NA	NA	TRBJ2-1	TGTGCCAGCAGTCAAATAAACTCGGCCCCTACTGGTGAGCAGTTCTTC	CASSQINSAPTGEQFF
TRBV5-8	NA	NA	TRBJ2-7	TGTGCCAGCTCCGGACCCGGGAGCTCCTACGAGCAGTACTTC	CASSGPGSSYEQYF
TRBV5-1	NA	NA	TRBJ2-7	TGCGCCAGCAGCTTGGGTATAGGGCAGAGAGCCTACGAGCAGTACTTC	CASSLGIGQRAYEQYF
TRBV28	TRBD1	NA	TRBJ2-7	TGTGCCAGCAGTACTTCCCGACAGGGTAACTCCTACGAGCAGTACTTC	CASSTSRQGNSYEQYF
TRBV1	NA	NA	TRBJ2-1	TGCACCAGCAGCCAAGTCCGAGGACTAGGAGTCGAGCAGTTCTTC	CTSSQVRGLGVEQFF
TRBV11-3	TRBD1	NA	TRBJ2-1	TGTGCCAGCAGCATCCGGGACAGGGCTGGCTACAATGAGCAGTTCTTC	CASSIRDRAGYNEQFF